These 16 T cell receptor beta chains share one sample of origin, sequenced in a study of T cell repertoires in cytomegalovirus infection. One entry per CDR3 protein, called by TCRdb with MiXCR from the reads. The table includes 630,000 or so distinct CDR3 sequences, about 24% detected once. The specimen sequenced was CD8+ T cells from PBMCs. These receptor sequences come from a human donor in good health (CMV status not recorded). Some clones in this sample may be carry-over from other donors' samples.

Many counts were recorded for this clonotype. This chain uses TRBV28 with TRBJ2-1, with a weak D call TRBD1 (5 bases). The germline V and J ends were trimmed by 5 bases and 10 bases, with 18 bases remaining between them. This CDR3 has 14 amino acids. Germline V gene lookup returns CDR1 MDHEN and CDR2 SYDVKM. CDR3 nucleotides: TGTGCCAGCAGTCAAGGAGCAGGGTTCACGGAGCAGTTCTTC. Protein sequence: CASSQGAGFTEQFF.

At least ten counts were recorded for this clonotype. This chain connects TRBV7-8 to TRBJ2-3; 8 positions match TRBD1. Trimming removed 4 bases from V and 0 bases from J; junction bases left unmatched: 6. CDR1 and CDR2 from the germline V gene are SGHVS and FQNEAQ. The CDR3 has 16 amino acids. The DNA of the CDR3 is TGTGCCAGCAGCTCGACAGGGGTCCTGAGCACAGATACGCAGTATTTT. Its protein product is CASSSTGVLSTDTQYF.

The sample holds many counts of this clonotype. The chain couples TRBV7-2 to TRBJ2-7, with 9 bases that match TRBD1. Germline CDR1 and CDR2: SGHTA and FQGNSA. V lost 2 bases and J lost 4; bases outside the gene matches: 12. The CDR3 spans 17 residues. The CDR3 DNA sequence: TGTGCCAGCAGCTTACCAGGACAGGGGATACCGGGATACGAGCAGTACGTC. Residues: CASSLPGQGIPGYEQYV.

This clonotype has only one observation. V is TRBV11-2 and J is TRBJ1-2, with 7 bases that match TRBD1. This CDR3 region has 15 residues. Germline V lookup: CDR1 SGHAT, CDR2 FQNNGV. The V and J ends lost 5 bases and 4 bases, in that order; junction bases with no gene match: 10. The CDR3 nucleotides are TGTGCCAGCAGCGACAGGACAGGTCTAACCTATGGCTACACCTTC. Translation gives CASSDRTGLTYGYTF.

This rearrangement joins TRBV5-4 to TRBJ1-1, with unresolved D. Germline values: CDR1 SGHNT, CDR2 YYREEE (reference sequence). V dropped 4 bases and J dropped 8 bases, with 18 bases sitting between them. There are 14 residues in the CDR3. The CDR3 is CASSQFPAALEAFF. The CDR3 nucleotides read TGTGCCAGCAGCCAGTTCCCTGCGGCCCTCGAAGCTTTCTTT.

V is TRBV20-1 and J is TRBJ1-1; the D gene is possibly TRBD1 (6 bases). V was pared by 6 bases and J by 1 base, with 12 bases between. The CDR3 sequence is 13 residues long. Germline assignment: CDR1 DFQATT and CDR2 SNEGSKA (reference sequence). The CDR3 bases are TGCAGTGCCAGGGGCCCATCGAACACTGAAGCTTTCTTT. Residues: CSARGPSNTEAFF.

CDR3 amino acids: CASSLSQHYGYTF. CDR3 sequence (DNA): TGTGCCAGCAGCTTAAGCCAGCACTATGGCTACACCTTC. The rearrangement links TRBV7-9 to TRBJ1-2; D is undetermined. Trimming took 2 bases from V and 3 from J, leaving 7 bases between them. This CDR3 has 13 amino acids. From germline, CDR1 is SEHNR and CDR2 FQNEAQ (reference sequence).

This clonotype was recorded a few times. The genes are TRBV6-2 or TRBV6-3 and TRBJ2-5, with 7 bases that match TRBD2. With 2 bases clipped from V and 3 bases from J, the junction kept 3 bases outside the gene matches. CDR1 and CDR2 from the germline V gene are MNHEY and SVGEGT. The CDR3 is 14 residues long. In DNA, the CDR3 is TGTGCCAGCAGTTACCCGGGACTAAAAGAGACCCAGTACTTC. It translates to CASSYPGLKETQYF.

The genes are TRBV6-1 and TRBJ1-1; D is undetermined. CDR1 is MNHNS, CDR2 SASEGT, per germline. V shed 2 bases and J shed 6 bases, with 13 bases lying between them. The CDR3 is 14 residues long. CDR3 bases: TGTGCCAGCAGTGAAACACTGATGCCAGCTGAAGCTTTCTTT. Translation: CASSETLMPAEAFF.

This clonotype turned up a few times. This chain connects TRBV28 to TRBJ2-5; 12 bases fit TRBD2. CDR1 MDHEN and CDR2 SYDVKM come from the germline V gene. Germline trimming cut 5 bases from V and 1 base from J; bases unmatched to any gene: 8. CDR3 length equals 17 residues. CDR3 DNA: TGTGCCAGCAGTCCCGGACTAGCGGGAACTATCCAAGAGACCCAGTACTTC. Its protein is CASSPGLAGTIQETQYF. Combining the CDR3 with reference TRBV28 and TRBJ2-5 gives the whole variable domain DVKVTQSSRYLVKRTGEKVFLECVQDMDHENMFWYRQDPGLGLRLIYFSYDVKMKEKGDIPEGYSVSREKKERFSLILESASTNQTSMYLCASSPGLAGTIQETQYFGPGTRLLVL.

This clonotype has ten or more counts. This chain connects TRBV7-9 to TRBJ2-5, with D uncertain. The germline gives CDR1 SEHNR, CDR2 FQNEAQ (reference sequence). The CDR3 is made up of 14 amino acids. Trimming removed 1 base at V and 4 bases at J, with 10 bases between. CDR3 DNA sequence: TGTGCCAGCAGCTTAGTCCAATCTCCAGAGACCCAGTACTTC. The encoded protein is CASSLVQSPETQYF.

The chain recombines TRBV20-1 with TRBJ1-4; TRBD1 aligns across 7 bases. Germline CDR1 DFQATT, CDR2 SNEGSKA (reference sequence). The CDR3 runs 13 residues. After removal of 4 bases from V and 8 bases from J, the junction contained 7 bases not matched to a gene. The CDR3 sequence is CSAIDRDPEKLFF. The CDR3 DNA is TGCAGTGCTATAGACAGGGATCCGGAAAAACTGTTTTTT.

This clonotype was detected only a few times. The chain is built from TRBV15 and TRBJ2-3; 8 positions match TRBD1. The CDR3 covers 17 residues. With V trimmed by 1 base and J by 2 bases, 8 bases remained unmatched. Per germline, CDR1 LNHNV and CDR2 YYDKDF (reference sequence). The CDR3 sequence is CATSRGARDRITDTQYF. The CDR3 region has the DNA TGTGCCACCAGCAGAGGCGCCAGGGACAGGATCACAGATACGCAGTATTTT.

This clonotype was seen at least ten times. The V and J genes are TRBV20-1 and TRBJ1-1; D unclear. The CDR3 extends over 11 amino acids. Germline assignment: CDR1 DFQATT and CDR2 SNEGSKA (reference sequence). V was clipped by 0 bases and J by 3 bases, with 2 bases between them. The DNA of the CDR3 is TGCAGTGCTAGAGATTACACTGAAGCTTTCTTT. Protein sequence: CSARDYTEAFF.

This chain links TRBV27 with TRBJ2-1, with D possibly being TRBD1 or TRBD2 (6 bases each). The V end was cut by 5 bases, the J end by 5 bases, with 16 bases between. CDR1 and CDR2 (germline): MNHEY, SMNVEV (reference sequence). The length of the CDR3 is 15 residues. In nucleotides, the CDR3 is TGTGCCAGCAGTCTCAGGGGTTGGGAGGACAATGAGCAGTTCTTC. Residues: CASSLRGWEDNEQFF.

This clonotype was picked up many times. The chain couples TRBV11-1 to TRBJ2-5; D is unclear. The germline V gene encodes CDR1 SGHAT and CDR2 FQDESV (reference sequence). The germline V and J ends were trimmed by 5 bases and 5 bases, with 15 bases remaining between them. This CDR3 has 14 amino acids. CDR3 in DNA: TGTGCCAGCAGCCCGTTGTGGGGATCGGAGACCCAGTACTTC. This encodes CASSPLWGSETQYF.